The 32 T cell receptor beta chains in this list originate from one sample, sequenced in a study of blood T cell repertoires in COVID-19. Sequencing was performed with immunoSEQ multiplex PCR; in TCRdb, only in-frame clones are kept and a portion is missing. The sample includes 200,000 or so clones, about nine tenths of them seen just once. The sequencing sample was made of peripheral blood. The receptors come from a woman between 55 and 75 years old with acute or convalescent COVID-19.

V and J are TRBV2 and TRBJ1-5; 8 bases match TRBD1. The germline V gene encodes CDR1 SNHLY and CDR2 FYNNEI. CDR3 size: 14 residues. After removal of 9 bases from V and 8 bases from J, the junction contained 12 bases not matched to a gene. The CDR3 coding sequence is TGTGCCAGTAGCCGGACAGGGACTCAGGAGCCCCAGCATTTT. It codes for CASSRTGTQEPQHF.

This chain connects TRBV11-3 to TRBJ1-1; possibly TRBD1 for D (5 bases). Germline-derived CDR1 and CDR2 are SGHNT and YENEEA. The CDR3 spans 14 residues. V lost 2 bases, J lost 4 bases, and 11 bases lay in between. The CDR3 spells CASSLWGQGTEAFF. CDR3 nucleotides: TGTGCCAGCAGCTTATGGGGCCAAGGCACTGAAGCTTTCTTT.

This rearrangement joins TRBV10-1 to TRBJ1-1; D is perhaps TRBD1 (6 bases). Germline CDR1 and CDR2: WNHNN and SYGVQD (reference sequence). The CDR3 consists of 13 residues. The V gene lost 6 bases and the J gene lost 2 bases, with 10 bases spanning the gap. In nucleotides, the CDR3 is TGCGCCAGCAGAGTAGGGGGAAACACTGAAGCTTTCTTT. Translating gives CASRVGGNTEAFF.

The chain carries TRBV9 and TRBJ1-2; TRBD1 agrees at 8 bases. This CDR3 region has 14 residues. Germline CDR1 is SGDLS and CDR2 is YYNGEE. The V and J ends lost 3 bases and 6 bases, in that order; junction bases with no gene match: 7. The chain's CDR3 is CASSAWTGMDGYTF. As DNA, the CDR3 is TGTGCCAGCAGCGCGTGGACAGGGATGGATGGCTACACCTTC.

This chain joins TRBV7-2 and TRBJ2-1, with D possibly TRBD2 on 6 matching bases. Germline V CDR1 and CDR2: SGHTA, FQGNSA. This CDR3 is 15 amino acids long. With 3 bases removed from V and 6 bases from J, the gap between germline ends came to 15 bases. CDR3 in DNA: TGTGCCAGCAGCTTCGGGGGTTTCACAGGCAATGAGCAGTTCTTC. Translation: CASSFGGFTGNEQFF.

The V gene is TRBV6-5, the J gene TRBJ1-2; 11 positions match TRBD1. J gave up 8 bases and V 6 bases, and 8 bases lay outside the gene matches. The CDR3 has 14 residues. Germline lookup yields CDR1 MNHEY and CDR2 SVGAGI. CDR3 protein: CASSTGQGAWGYTF. Written as DNA, the CDR3 is TGTGCCAGCAGCACCGGACAGGGGGCTTGGGGCTACACCTTC.

The chain couples TRBV18 to TRBJ1-4; 9 nucleotides line up with TRBD1. From germline, CDR1 is KGHSH and CDR2 LQKENI. Losses at the gene ends were 5 bases for V and 4 bases for J; bases not matched to a gene: 8. This CDR3 is 16 amino acids long. The CDR3 nucleotides are TGTGCCAGCTCATCCGGGACAGGGAGGGTTAATGAAAAACTGTTTTTT. Encoded protein: CASSSGTGRVNEKLFF.

This chain links TRBV27 with TRBJ2-2, with 8 nucleotides matching TRBD2. The CDR3 loop spans 17 amino acids. Trimming removed 6 bases from V and 5 bases from J; junction bases left unmatched: 14. Germline V gene sequence: CDR1 MNHEY, CDR2 SMNVEV (reference sequence). Written as DNA, the CDR3 is TGTGCCAGCAGCCCATTTATGAGCGGGAGCGATACCGGGGAGCTGTTTTTT. Protein product: CASSPFMSGSDTGELFF.

The rearrangement joins TRBV30 to TRBJ1-3, with TRBD1 identical over 7 bases. Trimming removed 0 bases from V and 7 bases from J; junction bases left unmatched: 9. Germline CDR1 is GTSNPN and CDR2 is SVGIG (reference sequence). The CDR3 is 15 residues long. CDR3 amino acids: CAWSVRGQKVNTIYF. CDR3 DNA sequence: TGTGCCTGGAGTGTACGGGGACAGAAGGTGAACACCATATATTTT.

This clone was recorded once. The rearrangement links TRBV4-1 to TRBJ2-1; 12 bases are a match to TRBD2. Germline lookup yields CDR1 MGHRA and CDR2 YSYEKL. V shed 4 bases and J 3 bases; nucleotides not matched to a gene: 7. CDR3 length equals 17 residues. The CDR3 region is CASSPWPSGGVYNEQFF. DNA for the CDR3: TGCGCCAGCAGCCCTTGGCCTAGCGGGGGGGTCTACAATGAGCAGTTCTTC.

This chain links TRBV30 with TRBJ2-5; TRBD2 matches at 7 bases. The V and J ends lost 5 bases and 5 bases, in that order; junction bases with no gene match: 11. The CDR3 loop spans 14 amino acids. Germline CDR1 GTSNPN, CDR2 SVGIG (reference sequence). The CDR3 loop is CAWGKGGSEETQYF. In DNA, the CDR3 is TGTGCCTGGGGGAAAGGCGGGAGTGAGGAGACCCAGTACTTC.

The V gene is TRBV18, the J gene TRBJ1-1; TRBD1 might be the D (5 bases). This CDR3 has 14 amino acids. Trimming took 4 bases from V and 4 from J, leaving 13 bases between them. CDR1 and CDR2 from the germline V gene are KGHSH and LQKENI. The CDR3 DNA reads as TGTGCCAGCTCACTAGAGACCCAGGGCACTGAAGCTTTCTTT. Translated, it gives CASSLETQGTEAFF.

The rearrangement joins TRBV5-1 to TRBJ2-7; TRBD1 agrees at 8 bases. With V trimmed by 0 bases and J by 3 bases, 8 bases remained unmatched. Germline V gives CDR1 SGHRS, CDR2 YFSETQ. The length of the CDR3 is 16 residues. CDR3 sequence (DNA): TGCGCCAGCAGCTTGGAATCCGGGACAGGAGTCTACGAGCAGTACTTC. This codes for CASSLESGTGVYEQYF. The variable domain in full, completed from reference TRBV5-1 and TRBJ2-7, reads KAGVTQTPRYLIKTRGQQVTLSCSPISGHRSVSWYQQTPGQGLQFLFEYFSETQRNKGNFPGRFSGRQFSNSRSEMNVSTLELGDSALYLCASSLESGTGVYEQYFGPGTRLTVT.

The chain recombines TRBV28 with TRBJ1-1; D is possibly TRBD1 (6 bases). The CDR3 runs 14 residues. CDR1 MDHEN and CDR2 SYDVKM come from the germline V gene. The ends were cut back, 2 bases at V and 1 base at J, with 8 bases in the middle. The CDR3 nucleotides are TGTGCCAGCAGTTTAGGGGGGGCGAACACTGAAGCTTTCTTT. Encoded protein: CASSLGGANTEAFF.

The chain joins TRBV19 to TRBJ2-1; D is perhaps TRBD1 (5 bases). The V end lost 9 bases, the J end lost 0 bases, and 15 bases lay between the germline ends. Germline CDR1 and CDR2: LNHDA and SQIVND (reference sequence). The CDR3 extends over 15 amino acids. This chain's CDR3 is CASLGQESSYNEQFF. The CDR3 coding sequence is TGTGCCAGCCTGGGGCAGGAAAGCTCCTACAATGAGCAGTTCTTC.

This chain links TRBV7-2 with TRBJ1-1; weak D call: TRBD1 (6 bases). Germline V gives CDR1 SGHTA, CDR2 FQGNSA. The CDR3 is 16 amino acids. V lost 2 bases, J lost 4 bases, and 17 bases lay in between. The CDR3 DNA sequence: TGTGCCAGCAGCTTAAGGGAACCGAGGGGGTCCACTGAAGCTTTCTTT. Residues: CASSLREPRGSTEAFF. Variable domain in full (rest from reference TRBV7-2 and TRBJ1-1): GAGVSQSPSNKVTEKGKDVELRCDPISGHTALYWYRQSLGQGLEFLIYFQGNSAPDKSGLPSDRFSAERTGGSVSTLTIQRTQQEDSAVYLCASSLREPRGSTEAFFGQGTRLTVV.

The chain is built from TRBV14 and TRBJ2-3; 13 nucleotides agree with TRBD2. The CDR3 has 16 residues. The germline gives CDR1 SGHDN, CDR2 FVKESK. J gave up 3 bases and V 3 bases, and 3 bases lay outside the gene matches. CDR3 coding DNA: TGTGCCAGCAGCCAGACTAGCGGGAGGCTAACAGATACGCAGTATTTT. Protein: CASSQTSGRLTDTQYF.

V gene TRBV7-8 combines with J gene TRBJ1-5; D may be TRBD1 (6 bases). The CDR3 is made up of 16 amino acids. The germline V and J ends were trimmed by 4 bases and 6 bases, with 19 bases remaining between them. Germline assignment: CDR1 SGHVS and CDR2 FQNEAQ. The CDR3 reads CASSSRLGGGGQPQHF. CDR3 DNA: TGTGCCAGCAGCTCGCGGCTGGGGGGAGGGGGTCAGCCCCAGCATTTT. Using reference TRBV7-8 and TRBJ1-5 for the parts outside the CDR3, the full variable domain is GAGVSQSPRYKVAKRGQDVALRCDPISGHVSLFWYQQALGQGPEFLTYFQNEAQLDKSGLPSDRFFAERPEGSVSTLKIQRTQQEDSAVYLCASSSRLGGGGQPQHFGDGTRLSIL.

The chain is built from TRBV5-4 and TRBJ2-7; possibly TRBD1 for D (5 bases). CDR3 length equals 14 residues. Trimming shortened V by 5 bases and J by 0 bases, and 12 bases separated the two germline ends. Looked up from germline, CDR1 is SGHNT and CDR2 is YYREEE (reference sequence). The CDR3 spells CASSQGVHSYEQYF. Here the CDR3 DNA reads TGTGCCAGCAGTCAAGGGGTTCACTCCTACGAGCAGTACTTC.

This sequence joins TRBV6-2 or TRBV6-3 and TRBJ2-5; 10 bases agree with TRBD2. The V gene end was trimmed by 6 bases and the J gene end by 7 bases; junction bases not matched to a gene: 14. This CDR3 is built from 16 residues. The germline gives CDR1 MNHEY, CDR2 SVGEGT. The CDR3 reads CASSPSGSARIGTQYF. The DNA for the CDR3 is TGTGCCAGCAGCCCTAGCGGGAGTGCCCGGATAGGGACCCAGTACTTC.

V and J are TRBV28 and TRBJ1-1, with 8 bases identical to TRBD1. Looked up from germline, CDR1 is MDHEN and CDR2 is SYDVKM. The CDR3 is 14 amino acids. V was pared by 4 bases and J by 4 bases, with 5 bases of the junction left unmatched. The CDR3 is CASSSTGEVTEAFF. The DNA of the CDR3 is TGTGCCAGCAGTTCGACAGGGGAGGTCACTGAAGCTTTCTTT.

This clone came up a few times. The CDR3 protein is CASSSRVTTNTEAFF. The CDR3 DNA sequence: TGTGCCAGCAGCTCTCGCGTGACAACCAACACTGAAGCTTTCTTT. The chain has TRBV7-2 and TRBJ1-1; D is undetermined. The CDR3 has 15 amino acids. V lost 4 bases and J 2 bases, leaving 14 bases between the germline ends. CDR1 and CDR2 from the germline V gene are SGHTA and FQGNSA.

V is TRBV12-5 and J is TRBJ1-2; TRBD1 matches 8 bases. With 5 bases clipped from V and 7 bases from J, the junction kept 9 bases outside the gene matches. The CDR3 totals 14 residues. Germline V gene sequence: CDR1 LGHNT, CDR2 FRNRAP. The CDR3 sequence is CASGMTGAVGGYTF. The DNA of the CDR3 is TGTGCTAGTGGTATGACAGGGGCTGTGGGTGGCTACACCTTC.

V gene TRBV19 combines with J gene TRBJ2-4; 7 nucleotides match TRBD1. Per the germline V gene, CDR1 is LNHDA and CDR2 is SQIVND (reference sequence). J lost 3 bases, V lost 6 bases, and 5 bases had no gene match. The CDR3 has 14 residues. CDR3 amino acids: CASRPGQNKNIQYF. The CDR3 bases are TGTGCCAGTAGGCCGGGACAGAACAAAAACATTCAGTACTTC.

V gene TRBV28 combines with J gene TRBJ1-2; weak D call: TRBD1 (5 bases). CDR1 and CDR2 (germline): MDHEN, SYDVKM. Trimming left V 7 bases short and J 4 bases short, with 7 bases between. CDR3 length: 11 amino acids. The CDR3 coding sequence is TGTGCCAGCAAGGACACCTATGGCTACACCTTC. It is translated as CASKDTYGYTF.

The rearrangement joins TRBV6-6 to TRBJ2-3, with 13 positions matching TRBD2. Trimming removed 5 bases from V and 6 bases from J; junction bases left unmatched: 8. Germline values: CDR1 MNHNY, CDR2 SVGAGI (reference sequence). This CDR3 has 16 residues. CDR3 bases: TGTGCCAGCAGTCGACGGACTAGCGGGAGTTCGGATACGCAGTATTTT. Its protein is CASSRRTSGSSDTQYF.

The genes are TRBV6-1 and TRBJ2-7, with D possibly being TRBD1 (6 bases). Germline CDR1 is MNHNS and CDR2 is SASEGT. The CDR3 covers 13 residues. V lost 1 base and J 7 bases, leaving 11 bases between the germline ends. The CDR3 sequence: CASSEDRAWEQYF. The CDR3 region has the DNA TGTGCCAGCAGTGAAGACAGGGCTTGGGAGCAGTACTTC.

The V gene is TRBV2, the J gene TRBJ2-6; 12 bases are shared with TRBD2. V gave up 6 bases and J gave up 0 bases; unmatched junction bases: 3. The length of the CDR3 is 17 residues. From germline, CDR1 is SNHLY and CDR2 FYNNEI. The CDR3 loop reads CASSLTSGSSGANVLTF. In nucleotides, the CDR3 is TGTGCCAGCAGCTTGACTAGCGGGAGCTCTGGGGCCAACGTCCTGACTTTC.

The gene calls are TRBV9 and TRBJ2-7; the match to TRBD2 covers 8 bases. Trimming took 2 bases from V and 4 from J; bases not matched to a gene: 2. Germline V gene sequence: CDR1 SGDLS, CDR2 YYNGEE. This CDR3 has 13 amino acids. This CDR3 is CASSVVAGYEQYF. DNA for the CDR3: TGTGCCAGCAGCGTGGTAGCGGGGTACGAGCAGTACTTC.

The chain links TRBV7-2 to TRBJ1-6, with a weak D call TRBD1 (6 bases). V was clipped by 5 bases and J by 10 bases, with 21 bases between them. This CDR3 is 16 amino acids long. Germline loops: CDR1 SGHTA, CDR2 FQGNSA. As DNA, the CDR3 is TGTGCCAGCAGCCCTCGTGGGGGCCAAAACCCATCACCCCTCCACTTT. This codes for CASSPRGGQNPSPLHF.

This chain joins TRBV6-5 and TRBJ2-1, with 9 bases matching TRBD2. This CDR3 is built from 13 residues. In germline, CDR1 is MNHEY, CDR2 SVGAGI. The ends lost 2 bases at V and 13 bases at J; junction bases unmatched: 6. Here the CDR3 reads CASSYDTGTSQFF. For the CDR3, the DNA is TGTGCCAGCAGTTACGACACCGGGACTAGCCAGTTCTTC.

This clone appeared a few times. The chain employs TRBV18 and TRBJ1-2; TRBD1 agrees at 7 bases. V shed 3 bases, J shed 1 base, and the junction held 2 bases outside the gene matches. This CDR3 is 14 amino acids long. Germline CDR1 is KGHSH and CDR2 is LQKENI. DNA for the CDR3: TGTGCCAGCTCACCGCGGGACAGTAACTATGGCTACACCTTC. Its translation: CASSPRDSNYGYTF.